Following are 24 T cell receptor beta chains from one sample sequenced in a study of neoadjuvant anti-PD-1 for oral cavity cancer. The protocol was immunoSEQ multiplex PCR, while the TCRdb copy is restricted to in-frame clones and leaves out a portion. Altogether 7,000 or so clones are present, nearly 45% being singletons, with the ten largest covering about 25%. The sequencing here drew on tumor tissue, taken before nivolumab (anti-PD-1) treatment. The source of these receptors is a person aged 35-80 years with oral cavity squamous cell carcinoma.

The V gene is TRBV5-3, the J gene TRBJ1-1, with a possible D match to TRBD1 (6 bases). TRBV5-3 is an ORF; its function is uncertain. This CDR3 is 14 amino acids long. Trimming removed 8 bases at V and 4 bases at J, with 18 bases between. CDR3 DNA sequence: TGTGCCAGCAGCCAGACAGGAGGGGGCACTGAAGCTTTCTTT. Protein product: CASSQTGGGTEAFF.

This clone is classed as medium-sized. The chain carries TRBV19 and TRBJ2-1; 14 nucleotides agree with TRBD2. Losses at the gene ends were 1 base for V and 10 bases for J; bases not matched to a gene: 3. The CDR3 sequence is 15 residues long. The germline CDR1 and CDR2 sequences are LNHDA and SQIVND (reference sequence). The CDR3 reads CASSIGLAGGHEQFF. CDR3 in DNA: TGTGCCAGTAGTATAGGACTAGCGGGGGGGCACGAGCAGTTCTTC.

This clone is judged medium-sized. V gene TRBV7-9 combines with J gene TRBJ1-4, with D possibly TRBD1 on 6 matching bases. V lost 7 bases to trimming and J lost 5 bases, with 17 bases between them. The CDR3 is made up of 15 amino acids. Germline CDR1 reads SEHNR; CDR2 reads FQNEAQ (reference sequence). The DNA of the CDR3 is TGTGCCAGCACCAAAATACAGGGCGGGAATGAAAAACTGTTTTTT. Translation: CASTKIQGGNEKLFF.

The sample holds a few counts of this clone. The chain combines TRBV27 with TRBJ1-5; D might be TRBD1 (6 bases). Trimming removed 4 bases at V and 7 bases at J, with 14 bases between. Germline CDR1 is MNHEY and CDR2 is SMNVEV (reference sequence). The CDR3 consists of 14 residues. The CDR3 reads CASSSVGGRQPQHF. The DNA of the CDR3 is TGTGCCAGCAGTTCAGTGGGGGGGCGGCAGCCCCAGCATTTT.

The CDR3: CASSPGTSGGGNIQYF. In DNA form, the CDR3 reads TGTGCCAGCAGCCCCGGGACTAGCGGGGGGGGGAACATTCAGTACTTC. The gene calls are TRBV7-2 and TRBJ2-4, with 16 bases identical to TRBD2. This CDR3 spans 16 amino acids. With 5 bases clipped from V and 7 bases from J, the junction kept 5 bases outside the gene matches. Per the germline V gene, CDR1 is SGHTA and CDR2 is FQGNSA.

The rearrangement links TRBV6-1 to TRBJ2-7; D possibly corresponds to TRBD1 (5 bases). The V end was cut by 1 base, the J end by 2 bases, with 12 bases between. The germline V gene encodes CDR1 MNHNS and CDR2 SASEGT. This CDR3 is 15 amino acids long. CDR3 bases: TGTGCCAGCAGTGAAGAGGGGCATGTTCCCTACGAGCAGTACTTC. Translation: CASSEEGHVPYEQYF.

The gene calls are TRBV6-5 and TRBJ2-7, with TRBD1 matching 7 bases. CDR1 and CDR2 from the germline V gene are MNHEY and SVGAGI. The ends lost 4 bases at V and 2 bases at J; junction bases unmatched: 5. The CDR3 is 14 amino acids. CDR3 in amino acids: CASSSGQAPYEQYF. CDR3 DNA sequence: TGTGCCAGCAGTTCCGGACAGGCCCCCTACGAGCAGTACTTC.

This clone came up a few times. The chain links TRBV7-2 to TRBJ2-1, with 11 bases lining up with TRBD2. Germline V gene lookup returns CDR1 SGHTA and CDR2 FQGNSA. Trimming cost V 0 bases and J 4 bases; bases outside gene matches: 5. The CDR3 totals 17 residues. The CDR3: CASSLATSGGPYNEQFF. The CDR3 DNA reads as TGTGCCAGCAGCTTAGCAACTAGCGGGGGCCCTTACAATGAGCAGTTCTTC. Looking up the rest from reference TRBV7-2 and TRBJ2-1 gives the full variable domain: GAGVSQSPSNKVTEKGKDVELRCDPISGHTALYWYRQSLGQGLEFLIYFQGNSAPDKSGLPSDRFSAERTGGSVSTLTIQRTQQEDSAVYLCASSLATSGGPYNEQFFGPGTRLTVL.

This clone came up a few times. This chain uses TRBV14 with TRBJ1-5, with a weak D call TRBD1 (6 bases). There are 17 residues in the CDR3. Trimming cost V 0 bases and J 3 bases, with 15 bases left between them. Looked up from germline, CDR1 is SGHDN and CDR2 is FVKESK. CDR3 residues: CASSQDSRTAYNQPQHF. CDR3 DNA sequence: TGTGCCAGCAGCCAAGATTCCCGGACAGCATACAATCAGCCCCAGCATTTT.

This sequence joins TRBV4-1 and TRBJ1-5; D ambiguous. This CDR3 comprises 16 residues. Looked up from germline, CDR1 is MGHRA and CDR2 is YSYEKL. Trimming took off 4 bases at V and 5 bases at J, with 18 bases between the two ends. This chain's CDR3 is CASSPHAAATYQPQHF. The CDR3 nucleotides read TGCGCCAGCAGCCCGCATGCGGCAGCTACGTATCAGCCCCAGCATTTT.

As concerns this clone: This CDR3 is also generated by other DNA sequences in the sample. The rearrangement joins TRBV28 to TRBJ2-2; weak D call: TRBD1 (6 bases). The CDR3 is made up of 15 amino acids. The germline V and J ends were trimmed by 7 bases and 1 base, with 13 bases remaining between them. Germline V CDR1 and CDR2: MDHEN, SYDVKM. The CDR3 is CASKIPTGNTGELFF. CDR3 DNA sequence: TGTGCCAGCAAAATCCCGACAGGGAACACCGGGGAGCTGTTTTTT.

The chain is built from TRBV5-1 and TRBJ1-2; possibly TRBD1 for D (6 bases). Germline values: CDR1 SGHRS, CDR2 YFSETQ. Trimming removed 4 bases from V and 7 bases from J, with 11 bases in between. This CDR3 spans 12 amino acids. This chain's CDR3 is CASSTGTLGYTF. In DNA form, the CDR3 reads TGCGCCAGCAGCACCGGGACACTTGGCTACACCTTC.

This clone was seen a single time. The rearrangement links TRBV6-5 to TRBJ2-7; TRBD1 aligns across 12 bases. The CDR3 runs to 13 residues. Germline trimming cut 6 bases from V and 6 bases from J; bases unmatched to any gene: 3. Germline lookup yields CDR1 MNHEY and CDR2 SVGAGI. The CDR3 loop reads CASRGQGAFEQYF. Written as DNA, the CDR3 is TGTGCCAGCAGGGGACAGGGGGCCTTCGAGCAGTACTTC.

The chain links TRBV4-1 to TRBJ1-5, with D unclear. The CDR3 sequence is 16 residues long. CDR1 is MGHRA, CDR2 YSYEKL, per germline. Trimming removed 5 bases from V and 2 bases from J, with 16 bases in between. The CDR3 DNA reads TGCGCCAGCAGCGAACGCGAGAGGGTTCGCAATCAGCCCCAGCATTTT. As protein: CASSERERVRNQPQHF.

The V gene is TRBV5-4, the J gene TRBJ2-3; 9 positions match TRBD1. Germline V gene sequence: CDR1 SGHNT, CDR2 YYREEE (reference sequence). V dropped 10 bases and J dropped 5; count of bases not matched to a gene: 11. CDR3 length: 14 residues. In nucleotides, the CDR3 is TGTGCCTCTACCGGGACAGGGCATCAAGATACGCAGTATTTT. Its protein is CASTGTGHQDTQYF. Complete variable domain (other parts from reference TRBV5-4 and TRBJ2-3): ETGVTQSPTHLIKTRGQQVTLRCSSQSGHNTVSWYQQALGQGPQFIFQYYREEENGRGNFPPRFSGLQFPNYSSELNVNALELDDSALYLCASTGTGHQDTQYFGPGTRLTVL.

J is TRBJ2-7 and V is TRBV4-1; tentative D call: TRBD1 (5 bases). Germline V gene lookup returns CDR1 MGHRA and CDR2 YSYEKL. Trimming took off 2 bases at V and 1 base at J, with 9 bases between the two ends. The CDR3 is 14 residues long. The DNA for the CDR3 is TGCGCCAGCAGCCAACTAGGGGAATCCTACGAGCAGTACTTC. Its translation: CASSQLGESYEQYF.

V and J are TRBV7-9 and TRBJ2-1, with 14 bases that match TRBD2. Losses at the gene ends were 1 base for V and 12 bases for J; bases not matched to a gene: 11. CDR1 and CDR2 from the germline V gene are SEHNR and FQNEAQ (reference sequence). This CDR3 spans 17 amino acids. CDR3 in amino acids: CASSLVVGLAGETGQFF. In DNA, the CDR3 is TGTGCCAGCAGCTTAGTAGTGGGACTAGCGGGGGAAACGGGGCAGTTCTTC.

This sequence joins TRBV5-1 and TRBJ1-4; tentatively, D is TRBD1 (6 bases). CDR1 and CDR2 (germline): SGHRS, YFSETQ. CDR3 length: 13 residues. Trimming cost V 5 bases and J 7 bases, with 12 bases left between them. The CDR3 sequence: CASSEGRGEKLFF. CDR3 DNA sequence: TGCGCCAGCAGTGAGGGCAGGGGTGAAAAACTGTTTTTT. Combining the CDR3 with reference TRBV5-1 and TRBJ1-4 gives the whole variable domain KAGVTQTPRYLIKTRGQQVTLSCSPISGHRSVSWYQQTPGQGLQFLFEYFSETQRNKGNFPGRFSGRQFSNSRSEMNVSTLELGDSALYLCASSEGRGEKLFFGSGTQLSVL.

The gene calls are TRBV2 and TRBJ1-3; D call uncertain. This CDR3 has 14 residues. V lost 7 bases to trimming and J lost 2 bases, with 12 bases between them. Germline CDR1 and CDR2: SNHLY and FYNNEI. The CDR3 nucleotides read TGTGCCAGCATGGAACTCCTCACTGGAAACACCATATATTTT. It yields the protein CASMELLTGNTIYF.

This chain connects TRBV4-3 to TRBJ2-2; 13 nucleotides line up with TRBD2. The CDR3 has 15 amino acids. The V gene end was trimmed by 0 bases and the J gene end by 14 bases; junction bases not matched to a gene: 6. CDR1 is LGHNA, CDR2 YSLEER, per germline. The chain's CDR3 is CASSQDSTSGGKLFF. CDR3 DNA sequence: TGCGCCAGCAGCCAAGACTCGACTAGCGGGGGGAAACTGTTTTTT.

The chain is built from TRBV5-6 and TRBJ2-5; 10 positions match TRBD1. Germline CDR1 is SGHDT and CDR2 is YYEEEE. V trimming: 1 base; J trimming: 5 bases; junction bases outside the gene matches: 8. This CDR3 region has 16 residues. This CDR3 is CASSLFRQGAGETQYF. The CDR3 nucleotides are TGTGCCAGCAGCTTGTTTAGACAGGGGGCGGGTGAGACCCAGTACTTC.

This clone was seen a handful of times. This chain links TRBV27 with TRBJ2-7; 7 positions agree with TRBD1. The ends lost 9 bases at V and 11 bases at J; junction bases unmatched: 10. Germline CDR1 MNHEY, CDR2 SMNVEV (reference sequence). The CDR3 totals 11 residues. CDR3 sequence (DNA): TGTGCCAGTGGGACAGAGGCCCTAAAGTACTTC. Protein sequence: CASGTEALKYF.

This clone appeared a few times. This chain links TRBV2 with TRBJ1-5, with unresolved D. Germline V lookup: CDR1 SNHLY, CDR2 FYNNEI. The CDR3 contains 14 residues. The ends were cut back, 8 bases at V and 0 bases at J, with 11 bases in the middle. The CDR3 coding sequence is TGTGCCAGCGATAGACTCCTTAGCAATCAGCCCCAGCATTTT. This codes for CASDRLLSNQPQHF.

This chain links TRBV5-6 with TRBJ2-7, with D perhaps TRBD2 (6 bases). V gave up 5 bases and J gave up 7 bases, with 16 bases separating them. In germline, CDR1 is SGHDT, CDR2 YYEEEE. The CDR3 contains 13 residues. The CDR3: CASRTLTGGEQYF. As DNA, the CDR3 is TGTGCCAGCAGAACCCTCACCGGGGGAGAGCAGTACTTC.